The clone carrying this T cell receptor (beta chain) was observed many times. The sample belongs to a study of T cells in Graves' hyperthyroidism and ophthalmopathy. TCR beta CDR3 regions were amplified from RNA. The study used the HTBI primer set for a first-round RT-PCR of the TCR CDR3. Using its own MiXCR run on the multiplex PCR reads, TCRdb lists one record per CDR3 protein. Of 700,000 or so distinct CDR3 sequences in the sample, roughly 17% are singletons; the top ten hold approximately 8.4%. The CDR3 loop spans 15 amino acids. Germline values: CDR1 MNHNS, CDR2 SASEGT. The V and J ends lost 6 bases and 3 bases, in that order; junction bases with no gene match: 4.

The origin of this receptor is a man between 18 and 35 years old with Graves' hyperthyroidism. Sequencing input: blood. V is TRBV6-1 and J is TRBJ2-7; 14 positions match TRBD2. The CDR3 DNA reads TGTGCCAGCAGCAACGGACTAGCGGGAGGCTACGAGCAGTACTTC. Residues: CASSNGLAGGYEQYF.